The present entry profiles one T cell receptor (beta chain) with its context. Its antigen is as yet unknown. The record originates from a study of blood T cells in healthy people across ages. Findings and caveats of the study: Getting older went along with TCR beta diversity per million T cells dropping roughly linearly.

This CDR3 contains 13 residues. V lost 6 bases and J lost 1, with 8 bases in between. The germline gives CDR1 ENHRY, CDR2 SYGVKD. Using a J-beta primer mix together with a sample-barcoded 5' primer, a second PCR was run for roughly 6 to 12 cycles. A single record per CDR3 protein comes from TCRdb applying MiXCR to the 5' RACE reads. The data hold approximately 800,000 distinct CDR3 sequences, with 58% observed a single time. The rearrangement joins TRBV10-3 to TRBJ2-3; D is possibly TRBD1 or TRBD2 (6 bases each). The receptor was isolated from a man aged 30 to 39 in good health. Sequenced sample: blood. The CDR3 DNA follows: TGTGCCATCAGGGAGGGGGGCACAGATACGCAGTATTTT. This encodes CAIREGGTDTQYF.